These T cell receptor beta chains were read from a single sample in a study of blood T cell repertoires in COVID-19. Libraries were prepared by immunoSEQ multiplex PCR; TCRdb keeps only in-frame clonotypes and omits some of them. The table includes about 60,000 clones, 80% to 90% detected once. The sample taken for sequencing was peripheral blood. The origin of the receptors is a man in his forties with acute or convalescent COVID-19. The CDR3 runs from the conserved cysteine through the conserved F or W. Each record gives: clone size, J gene, V gene, D gene, CDR3 protein, CDR3 DNA. D genes are given only for firm matches. Where a row states a size, it is once, few, many or the class of an expanded clone; other rows omit it.

size: NA
J: TRBJ2-1
V: TRBV4-1
D: NA
CDR3: CASSQADRRVNEQFF
DNA: TGCGCCAGCAGCCAAGCAGATCGACGGGTTAATGAGCAGTTCTTC

size: NA
J: TRBJ2-2
V: TRBV2
D: TRBD1
CDR3: CASSEWTGNTGELFF
DNA: TGTGCCAGCAGTGAATGGACAGGAAACACCGGGGAGCTGTTTTTT

size: NA
J: TRBJ2-1
V: TRBV18
D: TRBD2
CDR3: CASSGGGPYNEQFF
DNA: TGTGCCAGCTCAGGCGGGGGTCCCTACAATGAGCAGTTCTTC

size: NA
J: TRBJ1-2
V: TRBV9
D: NA
CDR3: CASSVDGLSYGYTF
DNA: TGTGCCAGCAGCGTAGACGGGTTGTCATATGGCTACACCTTC

size: NA
J: TRBJ1-2
V: TRBV5-6
D: NA
CDR3: CASSLASGYTF
DNA: TGTGCCAGCAGCTTGGCTAGTGGCTACACCTTC

size: NA
J: TRBJ1-5
V: TRBV7-6
D: NA
CDR3: CASSPLDGGVWTQHF
DNA: TGTGCCAGCAGCCCACTCGACGGAGGAGTTTGGACCCAGCATTTT

size: once
J: TRBJ1-5
V: TRBV7-2
D: NA
CDR3: CAGGGSAGQPQHF
DNA: TGTGCAGGGGGAGGGAGTGCGGGTCAGCCCCAGCATTTT

size: NA
J: TRBJ1-2
V: TRBV5-1
D: TRBD1
CDR3: CASSLTPGQTGGYTF
DNA: TGCGCCAGCAGCCTCACACCGGGACAGACAGGAGGCTACACCTTC

size: NA
J: TRBJ2-3
V: TRBV9
D: TRBD2
CDR3: CASSVAGGGITDTQYF
DNA: TGTGCCAGCAGCGTAGCTGGGGGGGGAATCACAGATACGCAGTATTTT

size: NA
J: TRBJ1-2
V: TRBV3-1/TRBV3-2
D: NA
CDR3: CASSPATGSLGGYTF
DNA: TGTGCCAGCAGCCCTGCGACGGGAAGTTTAGGCGGCTACACCTTC

size: NA
J: TRBJ2-5
V: TRBV11-3
D: NA
CDR3: CASSRDSVKSQYF
DNA: TGTGCCAGCAGCCGTGACAGCGTGAAGTCCCAGTACTTC

size: NA
J: TRBJ2-1
V: TRBV4-1
D: TRBD2
CDR3: CASSQGWLAVVNEQFF
DNA: TGCGCCAGCAGCCAAGGATGGCTAGCGGTTGTCAATGAGCAGTTCTTC

size: NA
J: TRBJ1-1
V: TRBV29-1
D: NA
CDR3: CSVVTGNTEAFF
DNA: TGCAGCGTCGTGACAGGGAACACTGAAGCTTTCTTT

size: NA
J: TRBJ1-3
V: TRBV19
D: NA
CDR3: CASSPGSSGNTIYF
DNA: TGTGCCAGTAGTCCAGGGTCTTCTGGAAACACCATATATTTT

size: NA
J: TRBJ2-7
V: TRBV30
D: NA
CDR3: CAWSRVRVAYEQYF
DNA: TGTGCCTGGAGTAGGGTCAGGGTTGCCTACGAGCAGTACTTC

size: few
J: TRBJ1-5
V: TRBV5-1
D: NA
CDR3: CASSLGHHQPQHF
DNA: TGCGCCAGCAGCTTGGGACACCATCAGCCCCAGCATTTT

size: once
J: TRBJ2-5
V: TRBV18
D: TRBD1
CDR3: CASSPGQAETQYF
DNA: TGTGCCAGCTCACCGGGACAGGCAGAGACCCAGTACTTC

size: NA
J: TRBJ1-4
V: TRBV19
D: TRBD1
CDR3: CASSGGQAGAKKLFF
DNA: TGTGCCAGCTCGGGGGGACAGGCGGGAGCGAAAAAACTGTTTTTT

size: NA
J: TRBJ2-1
V: TRBV5-4
D: NA
CDR3: CASSLVQGYEQFF
DNA: TGTGCCAGCAGCTTGGTTCAGGGGTATGAGCAGTTCTTC

size: NA
J: TRBJ1-2
V: TRBV5-1
D: TRBD1
CDR3: CASSLGLLSSRDSFAGGYTF
DNA: TGCGCCAGCAGCTTGGGGCTTCTCTCTTCCCGGGACAGCTTCGCCGGAGGCTACACCTTC

size: few
J: TRBJ1-1
V: TRBV19
D: TRBD1
CDR3: CASSIPPGQGNTEAFF
DNA: TGTGCCAGTAGTATACCCCCCGGACAGGGGAACACTGAAGCTTTCTTT

size: NA
J: TRBJ2-3
V: TRBV4-1
D: NA
CDR3: CASSQGPGLTDTQYF
DNA: TGCGCCAGCAGCCAAGGCCCAGGGCTCACAGATACGCAGTATTTT

size: NA
J: TRBJ2-5
V: TRBV6-5
D: NA
CDR3: CASRTLGQRETQYF
DNA: TGTGCCAGCAGGACCCTAGGACAGCGCGAGACCCAGTACTTC

size: NA
J: TRBJ2-1
V: TRBV2
D: NA
CDR3: CASSERLAFYNEQFF
DNA: TGTGCCAGCAGTGAAAGGTTAGCATTCTACAATGAGCAGTTCTTC

size: NA
J: TRBJ1-2
V: TRBV5-6
D: NA
CDR3: CASSLTRQIYGYTF
DNA: TGTGCCAGCAGCTTGACCAGACAGATCTATGGCTACACCTTC

size: NA
J: TRBJ1-1
V: TRBV19
D: NA
CDR3: CASKSGRYTEAFF
DNA: TGTGCCAGTAAGAGCGGTCGGTACACTGAAGCTTTCTTT

size: NA
J: TRBJ2-5
V: TRBV18
D: TRBD1
CDR3: CASSRGQEETQYF
DNA: TGTGCCAGCTCACGGGGACAGGAAGAGACCCAGTACTTC

size: NA
J: TRBJ1-1
V: TRBV10-3
D: TRBD1
CDR3: CAISGGEGGLNTEAFF
DNA: TGTGCCATCAGTGGAGGGGAAGGGGGCTTAAACACTGAAGCTTTCTTT

size: NA
J: TRBJ2-3
V: TRBV5-6
D: TRBD2
CDR3: CASSLIFGAGGNTDTQYF
DNA: TGTGCCAGCAGCTTGATTTTTGGGGCGGGGGGAAACACAGATACGCAGTATTTT

size: NA
J: TRBJ1-3
V: TRBV7-9
D: NA
CDR3: CASSQVEGTIYF
DNA: TGTGCCAGCAGCCAAGTGGAGGGCACCATATATTTT

size: NA
J: TRBJ1-5
V: TRBV2
D: TRBD1
CDR3: CASSGQGRSNQPQHF
DNA: TGTGCCAGCAGCGGACAGGGGAGGAGCAATCAGCCCCAGCATTTT

size: NA
J: TRBJ1-2
V: TRBV4-1
D: TRBD1
CDR3: CASSRTGDYGYTF
DNA: TGCGCCAGCAGCCGGACAGGGGACTATGGCTACACCTTC

size: NA
J: TRBJ2-7
V: TRBV14
D: NA
CDR3: CASSQVAGLMYEQYF
DNA: TGTGCCAGCAGCCAAGTTGCAGGGCTTATGTACGAGCAGTACTTC

size: NA
J: TRBJ2-7
V: TRBV7-9
D: TRBD1
CDR3: CASSFRDRGEQYF
DNA: TGTGCCAGCAGCTTCCGGGACAGGGGCGAGCAGTACTTC

size: once
J: TRBJ2-7
V: TRBV9
D: NA
CDR3: CASSVAKPSPRYEQYF
DNA: TGTGCCAGCAGCGTAGCTAAACCTAGCCCTAGGTACGAGCAGTACTTC

size: NA
J: TRBJ1-1
V: TRBV11-1
D: NA
CDR3: CASSLRGGLVTEAFF
DNA: TGTGCCAGCAGCTTACGCGGGGGCCTCGTCACTGAAGCTTTCTTT

size: NA
J: TRBJ2-7
V: TRBV6-6
D: TRBD1
CDR3: CASRDSGQGGYEQYF
DNA: TGTGCCAGCAGAGACTCGGGACAGGGGGGGTACGAGCAGTACTTC

size: NA
J: TRBJ1-3
V: TRBV28
D: NA
CDR3: CASLTSSGNTIYF
DNA: TGTGCCAGTTTAACGAGCTCTGGAAACACCATATATTTT

size: few
J: TRBJ1-4
V: TRBV9
D: TRBD1
CDR3: CASSEYRGVGEKLFF
DNA: TGTGCCAGCAGCGAGTACAGGGGAGTCGGGGAAAAACTGTTTTTT

size: NA
J: TRBJ1-5
V: TRBV4-2
D: NA
CDR3: CASSQQGPNQPQHF
DNA: TGTGCCAGCAGCCAGCAGGGCCCCAATCAGCCCCAGCATTTT

size: once
J: TRBJ2-2
V: TRBV11-3
D: NA
CDR3: CASSLGRRSNNAGELFF
DNA: TGTGCCAGCAGCTTAGGCAGGAGGTCGAATAATGCCGGGGAGCTGTTTTTT

size: NA
J: TRBJ2-1
V: TRBV18
D: TRBD2
CDR3: CASSPPTSGGRYNEQFF
DNA: TGTGCCAGCTCACCTCCGACTAGCGGGGGGCGATACAATGAGCAGTTCTTC

size: NA
J: TRBJ1-2
V: TRBV19
D: NA
CDR3: CASSISDRTGYTF
DNA: TGTGCCAGTAGTATCTCAGACAGGACGGGCTACACCTTC

size: NA
J: TRBJ1-5
V: TRBV5-5
D: NA
CDR3: CASSFASQGQPQHF
DNA: TGTGCCAGCAGCTTTGCGTCCCAGGGACAGCCCCAGCATTTT

size: few
J: TRBJ2-3
V: TRBV5-1
D: NA
CDR3: CASSYSHSTDTQYF
DNA: TGCGCCAGCAGCTACAGCCATAGCACAGATACGCAGTATTTT

size: NA
J: TRBJ1-5
V: TRBV2
D: TRBD1
CDR3: CASSPVTGTGGGQPQHF
DNA: TGTGCCAGCAGCCCCGTTACTGGGACAGGGGGCGGTCAGCCCCAGCATTTT

size: NA
J: TRBJ2-3
V: TRBV24-1
D: TRBD1
CDR3: CATSDRDRGGDTQYF
DNA: TGTGCCACCAGTGACCGGGACAGGGGGGGGGATACGCAGTATTTT

size: NA
J: TRBJ2-4
V: TRBV28
D: TRBD1
CDR3: CASSLKGAWNIQYF
DNA: TGTGCCAGCAGTTTAAAGGGGGCATGGAACATTCAGTACTTC

size: few
J: TRBJ2-3
V: TRBV13
D: TRBD2
CDR3: CASSRTSGAPTDTQYF
DNA: TGTGCCAGCAGCCGGACTAGCGGGGCTCCCACAGATACGCAGTATTTT

size: few
J: TRBJ2-7
V: TRBV6-5
D: NA
CDR3: CASRSTAPPYEQYF
DNA: TGTGCCAGCAGATCGACAGCTCCCCCCTACGAGCAGTACTTC

size: NA
J: TRBJ2-2
V: TRBV19
D: NA
CDR3: CASTGDHTGELFF
DNA: TGTGCCAGTACGGGGGACCACACCGGGGAGCTGTTTTTT